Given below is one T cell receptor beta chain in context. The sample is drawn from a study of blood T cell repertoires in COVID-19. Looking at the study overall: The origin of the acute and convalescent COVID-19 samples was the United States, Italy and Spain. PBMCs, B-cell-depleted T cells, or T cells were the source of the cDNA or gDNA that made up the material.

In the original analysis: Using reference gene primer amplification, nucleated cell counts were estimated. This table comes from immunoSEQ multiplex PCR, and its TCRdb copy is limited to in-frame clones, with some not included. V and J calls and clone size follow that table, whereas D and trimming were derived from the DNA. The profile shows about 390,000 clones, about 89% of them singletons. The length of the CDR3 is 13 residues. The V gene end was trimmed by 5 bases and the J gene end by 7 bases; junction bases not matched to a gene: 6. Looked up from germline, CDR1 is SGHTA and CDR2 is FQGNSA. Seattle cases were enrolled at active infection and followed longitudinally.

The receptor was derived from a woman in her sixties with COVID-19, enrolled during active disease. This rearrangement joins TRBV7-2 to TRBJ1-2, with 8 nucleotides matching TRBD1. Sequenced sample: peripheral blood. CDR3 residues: CASSLDRVGGYTF. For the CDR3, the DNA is TGTGCCAGCAGCCTGGACAGGGTTGGTGGCTACACCTTC.